These T cell receptor beta chains were read from a single sample in a study of blood T cells in healthy people across ages. Via MiXCR, TCRdb re-called the 5' RACE reads, giving one row per CDR3 protein. This sample has fewer than 1.5 million distinct CDR3 sequences, with about 43% found just once. Sequences were obtained from blood. The receptor set was obtained from a woman between 18 and 30 years old in good health. Each CDR3 is given with its conserved first and last residue. The D gene is left open where the match is weak. Size is stated for part of the rows, as once, few or many counts, or as a class when the clone is expanded.

>-|TRBJ1-2|TRBV7-3|-|13
TGTGCCAGCAGCTCGGACAGTACCTATGGCTACACCTTC
CASSSDSTYGYTF
>-|TRBJ2-1|TRBV20-1|-|15
TGCAGTGCCGCGAGAAACAGGGCCGGGGTTAGTGAGCAGTTCTTC
CSAARNRAGVSEQFF
>-|TRBJ2-7|TRBV2|TRBD1|18
TGTGCCAGCAGTGACGGCGGGACAGGGGGGCGTCTTTCCTACGAGCAGTACTTC
CASSDGGTGGRLSYEQYF
>-|TRBJ1-4|TRBV20-1|-|14
TGCGGTGCCGATAACCCAGACAGTCGGGAAAAACTGTTTTTT
CGADNPDSREKLFF
>few|TRBJ2-1|TRBV11-2|TRBD1|17
TGTGCCAGCAGCCAATACAGGGGTCCAGGGACGAACAATGAGCAGTTCTTC
CASSQYRGPGTNNEQFF
>few|TRBJ2-5|TRBV9|-|13
TGTGCCAGCAGCGGAGCAGGGATGGAGACCCAGTACTTC
CASSGAGMETQYF
>-|TRBJ2-1|TRBV6-2/TRBV6-3|-|14
TGTGCCAGCAGACAACAACCTTCCTACAATGAGCAGTTCTTC
CASRQQPSYNEQFF
>-|TRBJ2-7|TRBV30|-|14
TGTGCCTGGAGTGTGGGGTGGAGCTCCTACGAGCAGTACTTC
CAWSVGWSSYEQYF
>-|TRBJ1-4|TRBV29-1|-|13
TGCAGCGTTGGGGGAGGGGCCTATGAAAAACTGTTTTTT
CSVGGGAYEKLFF
>-|TRBJ1-2|TRBV20-1|-|13
TGCAGTGCTAGGGTGCAGGGGAATCAAGGCTACACCTTC
CSARVQGNQGYTF
>-|TRBJ1-2|TRBV6-5|TRBD1|15
TGTGCCAGCAGTTCCACAGGGGCGGGCGGCTATGGCTACACCTTC
CASSSTGAGGYGYTF
>-|TRBJ1-1|TRBV20-1|-|11
TGCAGTGCTAGCACCAACACTGAAGCTTTCTTT
CSASTNTEAFF
>few|TRBJ2-5|TRBV20-1|-|14
TGCAGTGCTAGAGGTGGGGGGCGCGGAGAGACCCAGTACTTC
CSARGGGRGETQYF
>many|TRBJ2-3|TRBV6-5|-|14
TGTGCCAGCAGTTATAAAAGCGGCGCGGATACGCAGTATTTT
CASSYKSGADTQYF